Included here is one T cell receptor beta chain sequence, with context. No antigen is known for it. The sample holds no much larger clone one base away, and base qualities are not on file. These data are taken from a study of shared clonotypes between healthy human individuals (dated by TCRdb to 2019 to 2021). In the study overall: A few men and a couple of women, aged 18 to 49 years, made up the cohort. For each donor, CD4 naive and CD4 memory were each run on three plates, CD8 naive on two plates, and CD8 memory on one plate. To estimate repertoire size and how much clonotypes are shared between individuals, the study performed deep sequencing of blood TCR repertoires from 4 to 6 healthy adults. To increase sequencing depth and limit assay-specific biases, TCR repertoire library preparation and sequencing were carried out by different laboratories using diverse techniques. Leukapheresis yielded between about 0.9 and 9.5 billion PBMCs per donor.

V sheds 5 bases and J sheds 5 bases, leaving 17 bases between their ends. The CDR3 numbers 14 residues from cysteine through phenylalanine. Only the CDR3 DNA stays, 42 bases, in frame from base 1. For CDR1 and CDR2, the germline V gene lists SGHRS and YFSETQ. Healthy HIV-negative adults with no recently reported acute infections or vaccinations were included as donors. Every donor was a Caucasian adult residing in Nashville, Tennessee, USA. CD4+ T cells were enriched through magnetic negative selection, after which naive cells were positively selected on CD45RA and the remaining negative fraction served as the memory subset. Blood was collected by leukapheresis, and PBMCs were isolated by Ficoll-Histopaque density gradient centrifugation and then cryopreserved in liquid nitrogen vapor phase. Analytical flow cytometry was used to check the purity and quantity of each magnetically sorted T cell population. Each sorted fraction had its genomic DNA isolated and then quantified by UV absorbance on a Nanodrop 2000c.

Study-level results and caveats: Pairwise subsampling led to the expectation that sequencing depth would affect the degree of clonotype sharing among donors. Sampling was limited to blood, and TCR repertoires in tissue likely differ from TCR repertoires in blood. Compared with non-shared clonotypes, the clonotypes found in all four sorted-subset donors had higher generation probabilities. Even with the large sequencing depth, rarefaction of the sorted-subset datasets indicated that sequencing was incomplete. Because the study included only a small number of donors, the genetic and exposure-history diversity represented was limited. Across a few donors, 4.5% to 6.5% of naive CD4, around 3.3% of naive CD8, 2.3% of memory CD4, and 0.4% of memory CD8 clonotypes were shared. Naive subsets generally had larger estimated clonotype richness than memory subsets did.

Using the deep immunoSEQ assay, TCR CDR3 regions were amplified from genomic DNA by multiplex PCR. Extracted genomic DNA from each cell subset was distributed evenly across all wells of several immunoSEQ 96-well plates, and each plate was treated as a replicate. For sorted subsets, about 210 ng of genomic DNA, equivalent to some 33,000 T cell genomes, went into each replicate PCR. The purified libraries were quantified using a Qubit 3.0 fluorometer, sized with a Bioanalyzer 2100, and then quantified again using the KAPA Library Quantification kit. Each immunoSEQ 96-well plate was sequenced on its own single-read 150-cycle Illumina NextSeq 550 flow cell. The original methods were these. Because the immunoSEQ output included only junctional sequences and no quality scores, the filtering could not be the same as the filtering used for full-length reads. To assign V/J genes and CDR3, sequences were annotated using PyIR, a Python wrapper for IgBLAST v1.9, with IMGT germline references. Any read was removed if the V/J assignment was weak (E-value above 1e-6), the CDR3 was missing, or the read contained stop codons, out-of-frame junctions, or ambiguous translated residues. A V3J clonotype was defined by an identical inferred V gene, J gene, and CDR3 amino acid sequence. Percentage overlap between repertoires was calculated by dividing the number of shared unique clonotypes by the size of the smaller repertoire. Repertoire richness was assessed with RTK rarefaction, the Chao1 estimator, and Recon v2.1 estimates of unobserved clonotypes. Generation probabilities were computed with OLGA for all TCRbeta clonotypes obtained by the gDNA method from several donors. TCRdb provides this immuneACCESS table in a form limited to in-frame rearrangements. Some clones are lacking; in checked studies, under half of them reflect an unresolved V gene, and why the rest are absent is not known. For V, J and clone size, that table is used; D and trimming come from the DNA. The sample table records around 2.1 million clones; 95% of these occur just once. The ten largest clones capture 0.1% to 0.15% of the sample.

The sample was naive CD4+ T cells sorted from blood. The cell subset or site label, read with the paper, signifies: CD45RA+ positively selected. The sequence was collected from a young man in good health. The receptor chain draws on TRBV5-1 and TRBJ2-7; there is no confident call for the D gene. The DNA sequence is as follows: TGCGCCAGCAGTCGCCCGAATGTGCCTCACGAGCAGTACTTC. It specifies CASSRPNVPHEQYF.